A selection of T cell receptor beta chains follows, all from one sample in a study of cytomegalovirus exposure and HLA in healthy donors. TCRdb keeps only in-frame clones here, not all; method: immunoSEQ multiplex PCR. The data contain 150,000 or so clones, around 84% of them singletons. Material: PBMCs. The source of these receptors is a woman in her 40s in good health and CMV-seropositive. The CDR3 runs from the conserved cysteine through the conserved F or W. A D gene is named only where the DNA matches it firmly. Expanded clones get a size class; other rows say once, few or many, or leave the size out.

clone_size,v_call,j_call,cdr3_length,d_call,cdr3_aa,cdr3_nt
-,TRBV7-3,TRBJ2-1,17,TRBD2,CASSSHPGTRKGNEQFF,TGTGCCAGCAGCTCCCACCCAGGGACTAGGAAGGGCAATGAGCAGTTCTTC
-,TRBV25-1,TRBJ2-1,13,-,CASSTQGTNEQFF,TGTGCCAGCAGTACACAGGGGACTAATGAGCAGTTCTTC
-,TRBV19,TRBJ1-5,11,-,CASSTQGPQHF,TGTGCCAGTAGTACCCAGGGTCCCCAGCATTTT
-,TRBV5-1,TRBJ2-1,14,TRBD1,CASSIGQGANEQFF,TGCGCCAGCAGCATTGGACAGGGGGCCAATGAGCAGTTCTTC
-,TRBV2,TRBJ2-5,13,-,CASSQRRQGTQYF,TGTGCCAGCAGTCAACGGCGGCAGGGGACCCAGTACTTC
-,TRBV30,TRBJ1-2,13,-,CAWSVGQGYGYTF,TGTGCCTGGAGTGTAGGGCAGGGCTATGGCTACACCTTC
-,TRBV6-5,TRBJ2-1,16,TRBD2,CASSLLSGRAGDEQFF,TGTGCCAGCAGTTTACTTAGCGGGAGGGCCGGGGATGAGCAGTTCTTC
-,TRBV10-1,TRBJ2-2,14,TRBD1,CASSERQGTGELFF,TGCGCCAGCAGTGAGAGACAGGGAACCGGGGAGCTGTTTTTT
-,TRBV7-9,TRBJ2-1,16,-,CASSFGDLGVYNEQFF,TGTGCCAGCAGCTTTGGGGATTTGGGAGTCTACAATGAGCAGTTCTTC
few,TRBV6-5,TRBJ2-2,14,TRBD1,CASRRQGSTGELFF,TGTGCCAGCAGAAGACAGGGGTCCACCGGGGAGCTGTTTTTT
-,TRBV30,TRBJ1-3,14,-,CAWTRGNSGNTIYF,TGTGCCTGGACCAGGGGCAACTCTGGAAACACCATATATTTT
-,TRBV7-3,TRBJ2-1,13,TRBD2,CASRTGTSGNQFF,TGTGCCAGCAGAACCGGGACTAGCGGGAATCAGTTCTTC
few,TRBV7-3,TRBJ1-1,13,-,CASSSRVNTEAFF,TGTGCCAGCAGCAGTCGGGTGAACACTGAAGCTTTCTTT
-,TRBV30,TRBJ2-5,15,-,CAWSAIRAPQETQYF,TGTGCCTGGAGTGCCATCAGGGCCCCCCAAGAGACCCAGTACTTC
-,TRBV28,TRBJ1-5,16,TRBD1,CAIMKRGGQGNQPQHF,TGTGCCATCATGAAAAGGGGGGGACAGGGGAATCAGCCCCAGCATTTT
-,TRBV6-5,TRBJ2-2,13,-,CASSYSRGGELFF,TGTGCCAGCAGTTACTCGAGAGGAGGGGAGCTGTTTTTT
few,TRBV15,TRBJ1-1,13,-,CATSRDGGFNPFF,TGTGCCACCAGCAGAGATGGGGGGTTCAACCCTTTCTTT
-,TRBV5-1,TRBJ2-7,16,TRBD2,CASSSLTSGSVDEQYF,TGCGCCAGCAGCTCCCTTACTAGCGGGAGCGTCGACGAGCAGTACTTC
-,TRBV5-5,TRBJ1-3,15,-,CASSPHGSTGNTIYF,TGTGCCAGCAGCCCCCACGGGAGTACTGGAAACACCATATATTTT
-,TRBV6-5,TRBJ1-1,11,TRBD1,CASRAGQGAFF,TGTGCCAGCAGGGCGGGACAGGGAGCTTTCTTT
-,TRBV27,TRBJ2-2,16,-,CASSGEIARNTGELFF,TGTGCCAGCAGTGGAGAAATCGCGCGGAACACCGGGGAGCTGTTTTTT
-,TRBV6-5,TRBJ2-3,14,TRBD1,CASSTDRDPDTQYF,TGTGCCAGCAGCACGGACAGGGACCCAGATACGCAGTATTTT
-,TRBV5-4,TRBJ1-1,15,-,CASSWATGMNTEAFF,TGTGCCAGCAGCTGGGCGACAGGCATGAACACTGAAGCTTTCTTT
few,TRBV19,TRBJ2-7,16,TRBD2,CASSQLVAGVSHEQYF,TGTGCCAGTAGCCAGTTAGTAGCGGGAGTTTCCCACGAGCAGTACTTC
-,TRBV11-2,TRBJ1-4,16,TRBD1,CASSFDRAGPNEKLFF,TGTGCCAGCAGCTTTGACAGGGCCGGGCCTAATGAAAAACTGTTTTTT
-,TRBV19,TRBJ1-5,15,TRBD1,CASSKGQGAHQPQHF,TGTGCCAGTAGTAAGGGACAGGGGGCGCATCAGCCCCAGCATTTT
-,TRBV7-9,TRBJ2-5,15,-,CASSLQGEGGETQYF,TGTGCCAGCAGCTTACAGGGAGAAGGAGGGGAGACCCAGTACTTC
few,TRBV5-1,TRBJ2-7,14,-,CASSLGGSSYEQYF,TGCGCCAGCAGCTTGGGCGGGTCCTCCTACGAGCAGTACTTC
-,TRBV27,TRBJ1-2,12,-,CASKDKNYGYTF,TGTGCCAGCAAAGACAAGAACTATGGCTACACCTTC
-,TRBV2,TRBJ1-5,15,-,CASSLEQGSNQPQHF,TGTGCCAGCAGTTTGGAACAGGGTAGCAATCAGCCCCAGCATTTT
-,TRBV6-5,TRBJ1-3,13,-,CASLQSSGNTIYF,TGTGCCAGCCTACAGAGCTCTGGAAACACCATATATTTT